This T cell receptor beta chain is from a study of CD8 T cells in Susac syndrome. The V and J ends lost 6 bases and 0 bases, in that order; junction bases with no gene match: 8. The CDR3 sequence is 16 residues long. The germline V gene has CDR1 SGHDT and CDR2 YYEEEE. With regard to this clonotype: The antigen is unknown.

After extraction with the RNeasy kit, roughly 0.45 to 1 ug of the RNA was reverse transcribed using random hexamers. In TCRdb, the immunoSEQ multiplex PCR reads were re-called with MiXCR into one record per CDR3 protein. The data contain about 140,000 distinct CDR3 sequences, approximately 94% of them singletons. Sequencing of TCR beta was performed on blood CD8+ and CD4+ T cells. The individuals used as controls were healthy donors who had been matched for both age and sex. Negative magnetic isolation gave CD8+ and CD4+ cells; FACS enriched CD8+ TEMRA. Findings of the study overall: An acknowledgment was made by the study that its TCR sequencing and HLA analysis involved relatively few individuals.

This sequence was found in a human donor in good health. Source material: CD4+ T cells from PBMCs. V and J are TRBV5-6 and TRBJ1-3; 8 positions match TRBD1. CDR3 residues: CASNPGGPRSGNTIYF. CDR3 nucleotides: TGTGCCAGCAACCCAGGGGGCCCTCGCTCTGGAAACACCATATATTTT. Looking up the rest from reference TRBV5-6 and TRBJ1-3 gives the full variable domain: DAGVTQSPTHLIKTRGQQVTLRCSPKSGHDTVSWYQQALGQGPQFIFQYYEEEERQRGNFPDRFSGHQFPNYSSELNVNALLLGDSALYLCASNPGGPRSGNTIYFGEGSWLTVV.